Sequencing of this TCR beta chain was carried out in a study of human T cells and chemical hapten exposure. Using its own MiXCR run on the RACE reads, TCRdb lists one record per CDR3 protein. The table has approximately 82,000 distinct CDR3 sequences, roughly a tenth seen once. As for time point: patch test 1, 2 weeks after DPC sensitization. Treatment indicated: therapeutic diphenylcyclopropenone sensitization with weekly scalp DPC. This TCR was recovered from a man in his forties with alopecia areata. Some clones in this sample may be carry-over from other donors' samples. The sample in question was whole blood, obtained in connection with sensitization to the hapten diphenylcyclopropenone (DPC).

The CDR3 DNA follows: TGCGCCAGCAGCGCGACAGGGGAAGGGAACACTGAAGCTTTCTTT. It encodes CASSATGEGNTEAFF. The genes are TRBV5-1 and TRBJ1-1; 8 nucleotides line up with TRBD1. The CDR3 covers 15 residues. The trim removed 4 bases at V and 1 base at J, leaving 6 bases unmatched. CDR1 SGHRS and CDR2 YFSETQ come from the germline V gene.